Below are 16 T cell receptor beta chains sequenced from a single sample in a study of blood T cell repertoires in COVID-19. Produced via immunoSEQ multiplex PCR; TCRdb's table is partial and in-frame only. The sample shows about 33,000 clones, 70% to 90% of them seen only once. Sequenced material: peripheral blood. These receptor sequences come from an elderly man with active COVID-19.

This chain links TRBV7-9 with TRBJ2-3; 8 bases fit TRBD2. With 6 bases clipped from V and 1 base from J, the junction kept 0 bases outside the gene matches. The germline V gene has CDR1 SEHNR and CDR2 FQNEAQ (reference sequence). The CDR3 has 13 amino acids. DNA of the CDR3: TGTGCCAGCAGACTAGCGGGCACAGATACGCAGTATTTT. Translation gives CASRLAGTDTQYF.

This chain joins TRBV4-2 and TRBJ2-7; weak D call: TRBD1 (6 bases). CDR1 and CDR2 from the germline V gene are LGHNA and YNFKEQ. There are 16 residues in the CDR3. The V end was cut by 0 bases, the J end by 3 bases, with 15 bases between. CDR3 bases: TGTGCCAGCAGCCAAGATCCGACCGGGACATTCTACGAGCAGTACTTC. This sequence encodes CASSQDPTGTFYEQYF.

The chain recombines TRBV7-2 with TRBJ2-5, with D unresolved. This CDR3 is built from 11 residues. Germline CDR1 SGHTA, CDR2 FQGNSA. Trimming shortened V by 7 bases and J by 5 bases, and 8 bases separated the two germline ends. The CDR3 protein is CASKTSETQYF. Written as DNA, the CDR3 is TGTGCCAGCAAGACTTCGGAGACCCAGTACTTC.

This rearrangement joins TRBV7-9 to TRBJ2-7; 8 nucleotides agree with TRBD2. The CDR3 covers 15 residues. Trimming removed 3 bases from V and 1 base from J; junction bases left unmatched: 5. Per germline, CDR1 SEHNR and CDR2 FQNEAQ (reference sequence). Here the CDR3 DNA reads TGTGCCAGCAGCTTCAGGAGCGGGGGTTCCTACGAGCAGTACTTC. It is translated as CASSFRSGGSYEQYF.

The chain employs TRBV7-2 and TRBJ2-3, with D hard to call. The V gene's germline CDR1 is SGHTA and CDR2 FQGNSA. This CDR3 has 12 amino acids. Trimming removed 5 bases from V and 4 bases from J, with 7 bases in between. The CDR3 nucleotides read TGTGCCAGCAGCCCGGCGGCAGATACGCAGTATTTT. It codes for CASSPAADTQYF.

The rearrangement links TRBV27 to TRBJ2-5, with TRBD1 matching over 9 bases. The CDR3 runs to 16 residues. V shed 5 bases and J 5 bases; nucleotides not matched to a gene: 12. Per the germline V gene, CDR1 is MNHEY and CDR2 is SMNVEV (reference sequence). This CDR3 reads CASSITTGGAQETQYF. The CDR3 DNA reads TGTGCCAGCAGTATAACCACAGGGGGCGCCCAGGAGACCCAGTACTTC.

The chain recombines TRBV6-5 with TRBJ1-1; 8 bases agree with TRBD1. The CDR3 extends over 14 amino acids. Unmatched junction bases numbered 8, after V lost 6 bases and J lost 5 bases. Per the germline V gene, CDR1 is MNHEY and CDR2 is SVGAGI. The CDR3 is CASRPRQGRTEAFF. CDR3 DNA sequence: TGTGCCAGCAGGCCACGACAGGGGAGAACTGAAGCTTTCTTT.

The chain carries TRBV12-3 or TRBV12-4 and TRBJ1-1, with D perhaps TRBD1 (5 bases). V was clipped by 4 bases and J by 6 bases, with 9 bases between them. This CDR3 has 12 residues. CDR3 residues: CASSSRQSEAFF. CDR3 in DNA: TGTGCCAGCAGTTCCAGACAGTCTGAAGCTTTCTTT.

Comment on this clone: The same CDR3 arises from other DNA sequences in this sample as well. The chain uses TRBV27 and TRBJ2-5; D might be TRBD2 (5 bases). There are 13 residues in the CDR3. The ends were cut back, 2 bases at V and 4 bases at J, with 8 bases in the middle. Germline values: CDR1 MNHEY, CDR2 SMNVEV (reference sequence). CDR3 bases: TGTGCCAGCAGTTTAAGCCGGGGAGAGACCCAGTACTTC. It translates to CASSLSRGETQYF.

This clone appeared a single time. The V call is TRBV4-1, the J call TRBJ2-1, with 14 positions matching TRBD2. Germline V gene sequence: CDR1 MGHRA, CDR2 YSYEKL. The trim removed 3 bases at V and 6 bases at J, leaving 10 bases unmatched. The CDR3 loop spans 18 amino acids. The CDR3 loop reads CASSHAGTSGGRSNEQFF. The CDR3, as DNA: TGCGCCAGCAGCCACGCCGGGACTAGCGGGGGCCGATCCAATGAGCAGTTCTTC.

The rearrangement links TRBV9 to TRBJ2-1; unclear D gene. This CDR3 contains 11 residues. Germline lookup yields CDR1 SGDLS and CDR2 YYNGEE. V lost 3 bases, J lost 10 bases, and 8 bases lay in between. In DNA form, the CDR3 reads TGTGCCAGCAGCGCTAATTCCGAGCAGTTCTTC. Protein product: CASSANSEQFF.

V usage is TRBV4-3 and J usage is TRBJ2-7; a weak D match, TRBD1 (5 bases). The length of the CDR3 is 15 residues. Germline lookup yields CDR1 LGHNA and CDR2 YSLEER. V lost 2 bases and J 2 bases, leaving 13 bases between the germline ends. The CDR3 DNA reads as TGCGCCAGCAGCCAACGGCAGGGTGGGCCCTACGAGCAGTACTTC. It encodes CASSQRQGGPYEQYF.

The rearrangement joins TRBV28 to TRBJ2-3; 7 bases agree with TRBD1. The trim removed 5 bases at V and 4 bases at J, leaving 6 bases unmatched. The length of the CDR3 is 14 residues. Germline assignment: CDR1 MDHEN and CDR2 SYDVKM. CDR3 nucleotides: TGTGCCAGCAGTAAGCGACAGGGCCCAGATACGCAGTATTTT. Its protein is CASSKRQGPDTQYF.

This sequence joins TRBV30 and TRBJ2-7; D may be TRBD2 (7 bases). Germline V gives CDR1 GTSNPN, CDR2 SVGIG (reference sequence). The length of the CDR3 is 17 residues. V was trimmed by 2 bases and J by 2 bases, leaving 22 bases between them. The CDR3 region has the DNA TGTGCCTGGAGTTTTCAATTATCTGCGGGGGCCACCTACGAGCAGTACTTC. This encodes CAWSFQLSAGATYEQYF.

V usage is TRBV7-6 and J usage is TRBJ2-3, with 10 bases aligning to TRBD2. Germline assignment: CDR1 SGHVS and CDR2 FNYEAQ. The V gene end was trimmed by 1 base and the J gene end by 3 bases; junction bases not matched to a gene: 10. The CDR3 is made up of 18 amino acids. As DNA, the CDR3 is TGTGCCAGCAGCTTAGAGGTGGTGAGCGGGGGGGGAACAGATACGCAGTATTTT. Translation gives CASSLEVVSGGGTDTQYF.

J is TRBJ1-6 and V is TRBV28, with 10 bases aligning to TRBD1. The CDR3 spans 16 residues. V was clipped by 6 bases and J by 7 bases; unmatched bases: 9. Germline loops: CDR1 MDHEN, CDR2 SYDVKM. CDR3 DNA: TGTGCCAGCAGGCGACAGGGGGCGCGGGTCAATTCACCCCTCCACTTT. Translation: CASRRQGARVNSPLHF.